These 25 T cell receptor beta chains originate from one sample sequenced in a study of cytomegalovirus exposure and HLA in healthy donors. Method: immunoSEQ multiplex PCR; TCRdb's copy keeps in-frame clones and lacks some. Of roughly 60,000 clones detected, 92% appear once; the ten largest clones hold roughly 1.3%. Sequencing was performed on PBMCs. These receptors came from a woman between 18 and 29 years old in good health and CMV-seronegative.

The J gene is TRBJ1-2, the V gene TRBV4-1, with 10 bases matching TRBD1. V dropped 4 bases and J dropped 3; count of bases not matched to a gene: 5. CDR3 length equals 15 residues. Germline V lookup: CDR1 MGHRA, CDR2 YSYEKL. The CDR3 reads CASSRTGTGDYGYTF. The CDR3 bases are TGCGCCAGCAGCCGAACCGGGACAGGGGACTATGGCTACACCTTC.

This clone was seen once. The chain couples TRBV5-1 to TRBJ2-2; 9 bases line up with TRBD2. The length of the CDR3 is 21 residues. The germline V gene encodes CDR1 SGHRS and CDR2 YFSETQ. The V gene end was trimmed by 1 base and the J gene end by 5 bases; junction bases not matched to a gene: 21. As DNA, the CDR3 is TGCGCCAGCAGCTTGCCCCTGAAGTTATCGATTAGCGGGAGCAGTACCGGGGAGCTGTTTTTT. Amino acids: CASSLPLKLSISGSSTGELFF.

The chain employs TRBV28 and TRBJ2-1; D may be TRBD1 (6 bases). Germline assignment: CDR1 MDHEN and CDR2 SYDVKM. There are 14 residues in the CDR3. With 5 bases removed from V and 8 bases from J, the gap between germline ends came to 16 bases. CDR3 bases: TGTGCCAGCAGTACCCCCGTGGGGGCCCATGAGCAGTTCTTC. This translates into CASSTPVGAHEQFF.

This rearrangement joins TRBV19 to TRBJ2-7; D might be TRBD2 (5 bases). Germline values: CDR1 LNHDA, CDR2 SQIVND (reference sequence). Trimming pared 11 bases from V and 2 bases from J, leaving 16 bases between. This CDR3 is 13 amino acids long. In nucleotides, the CDR3 is TGTGCCTCAGCCGCGGGTAGGACCTACGAGCAGTACTTC. It translates to CASAAGRTYEQYF.

The chain recombines TRBV28 with TRBJ2-7; 12 bases are shared with TRBD2. The J segment lost 0 bases and the V segment lost 6 bases, leaving 0 bases of the junction unmatched. This CDR3 is 14 amino acids long. Germline CDR1 MDHEN, CDR2 SYDVKM. The CDR3 nucleotides are TGTGCCAGCAGACTAGCGGGGGGCTCCTACGAGCAGTACTTC. Protein sequence: CASRLAGGSYEQYF. Full variable domain (rest looked up from reference TRBV28 and TRBJ2-7): DVKVTQSSRYLVKRTGEKVFLECVQDMDHENMFWYRQDPGLGLRLIYFSYDVKMKEKGDIPEGYSVSREKKERFSLILESASTNQTSMYLCASRLAGGSYEQYFGPGTRLTVT.

CDR3 in amino acids: CAARDRGQNEQFF. For the CDR3, the DNA is TGTGCCGCCCGGGACAGGGGGCAAAATGAGCAGTTCTTC. The V call is TRBV15, the J call TRBJ2-1; TRBD1 aligns across 12 bases. Germline V gene lookup returns CDR1 LNHNV and CDR2 YYDKDF (reference sequence). V shed 11 bases, J shed 7 bases, and the junction held 6 bases outside the gene matches. The CDR3 runs 13 residues. The complete variable domain, with remaining parts taken from reference TRBV15 and TRBJ2-1, reads DAMVIQNPRYQVTQFGKPVTLSCSQTLNHNVMYWYQQKSSQAPKLLFHYYDKDFNNEADTPDNFQSRRPNTSFCFLDIRSPGLGDTAMYLCAARDRGQNEQFFGPGTRLTVL.

In its sample, this clone was seen once. The chain couples TRBV5-4 to TRBJ1-2; tentative D call: TRBD1 (5 bases). Germline CDR1 reads SGHNT; CDR2 reads YYREEE (reference sequence). CDR3 length: 11 amino acids. The V end lost 3 bases, the J end lost 11 bases, and 11 bases lay between the germline ends. Written as DNA, the CDR3 is TGTGCCAGCAGCTCCCCGGGACTATACACCTTC. Its protein product is CASSSPGLYTF. Supplemented by reference TRBV5-4 and TRBJ1-2, the full variable domain reads ETGVTQSPTHLIKTRGQQVTLRCSSQSGHNTVSWYQQALGQGPQFIFQYYREEENGRGNFPPRFSGLQFPNYSSELNVNALELDDSALYLCASSSPGLYTFGSGTRLTVV.

V and J are TRBV2 and TRBJ2-5, with D possibly TRBD2 on 5 matching bases. Germline CDR1 reads SNHLY; CDR2 reads FYNNEI. This CDR3 spans 13 amino acids. V dropped 6 bases and J dropped 11 bases, with 19 bases sitting between them. The CDR3 protein is CASRSGILREQYF. CDR3 sequence (DNA): TGTGCCAGCAGAAGCGGCATCCTTAGGGAACAGTACTTC.

V usage is TRBV15 and J usage is TRBJ1-3; D is possibly TRBD1 (5 bases). V was shortened by 0 bases and J by 7 bases, with 19 bases between the two germline ends. Germline CDR1 LNHNV, CDR2 YYDKDF (reference sequence). CDR3 length: 17 residues. The CDR3 sequence is CATSRDHLIQGPNTIYF. CDR3 bases: TGTGCCACCAGCAGAGATCATCTCATCCAGGGCCCGAACACCATATATTTT.

This clone came up once. The genes are TRBV7-8 and TRBJ2-2; D might be TRBD2 (6 bases). This CDR3 comprises 15 residues. Between the trimmed V and J ends, which lost 3 bases and 2 bases, there was a span of 10 bases. Germline V CDR1 and CDR2: SGHVS, FQNEAQ. The chain's CDR3 is CASSFDGGNTGELFF. DNA for the CDR3: TGTGCCAGCAGCTTCGACGGGGGTAACACCGGGGAGCTGTTTTTT.

This clone was seen only once. This rearrangement joins TRBV27 to TRBJ1-5; perhaps TRBD1 as D (6 bases). Germline V gives CDR1 MNHEY, CDR2 SMNVEV (reference sequence). V gave up 3 bases and J gave up 4 bases, with 10 bases separating them. The CDR3 runs to 14 residues. The CDR3 region has the DNA TGTGCCAGCAGTTTGTACAGGGTAAATCAGCCCCAGCATTTT. This encodes CASSLYRVNQPQHF.

The chain joins TRBV19 to TRBJ1-2, with D possibly being TRBD1 (6 bases). The germline V and J ends were trimmed by 3 bases and 4 bases, with 9 bases remaining between them. The CDR3 runs to 13 residues. CDR1 is LNHDA and CDR2 is SQIVND in the germline V gene (reference sequence). The CDR3 region has the DNA TGTGCCAGTAGTATGCAGGGGCCCTATGGCTACACCTTC. Residues: CASSMQGPYGYTF.

The J gene is TRBJ1-1, the V gene TRBV15; a weak D match, TRBD1 (6 bases). Germline-derived CDR1 and CDR2 are LNHNV and YYDKDF (reference sequence). The CDR3 contains 15 residues. Trimming removed 8 bases from V and 4 bases from J, with 20 bases in between. The CDR3, as DNA: TGTGCCACCGCGGGCGTGACAGGTTCAGGCACTGAAGCTTTCTTT. Its translation: CATAGVTGSGTEAFF.

This rearrangement joins TRBV30 to TRBJ1-5; D is uncertain. From germline, CDR1 is GTSNPN and CDR2 SVGIG (reference sequence). This CDR3 has 16 amino acids. Trimming cost V 2 bases and J 2 bases, with 16 bases left between them. CDR3 in DNA: TGTGCCTGGAGTAAAGATTGGGCAGCCGGCAATCAGCCCCAGCATTTT. Translation gives CAWSKDWAAGNQPQHF.

The chain combines TRBV28 with TRBJ2-5, with a weak D call TRBD1 (6 bases). The DNA end favors TRBJ2-7, so the J call may be wrong. This CDR3 is built from 20 residues. Germline CDR1 reads MDHEN; CDR2 reads SYDVKM. CDR3 residues: CASSLGIDRRTSYPTREQYF. CDR3 nucleotides: TGTGCCAGCAGTTTAGGGATAGACAGGAGAACGTCCTATCCTACGCGCGAGCAGTACTTC.

The chain recombines TRBV7-9 with TRBJ1-2; 9 bases are shared with TRBD1. CDR3 length equals 16 residues. V gave up 4 bases and J gave up 4 bases; unmatched junction bases: 10. Germline CDR1 SEHNR, CDR2 FQNEAQ (reference sequence). The CDR3 is CASSYTQGASVYGYTF. The CDR3 DNA follows: TGTGCCAGCAGCTACACACAGGGGGCCTCCGTCTATGGCTACACCTTC.

This clone occurred many times. The chain recombines TRBV6-4 with TRBJ1-5; D might be TRBD1 (6 bases). This CDR3 comprises 14 residues. The germline CDR1 and CDR2 sequences are MRHNA and SNTAGT. Trimming took off 3 bases at V and 3 bases at J, with 9 bases between the two ends. This CDR3 reads CASSEDSTNQPQHF. The DNA of the CDR3 is TGTGCCAGCAGTGAGGACAGCACCAATCAGCCCCAGCATTTT.

The sample holds a few counts of this clone. The rearrangement joins TRBV5-1 to TRBJ2-5; 10 positions match TRBD2. V lost 2 bases to trimming and J lost 4 bases; unmatched junction nucleotides: 11. This CDR3 spans 17 amino acids. Germline-derived CDR1 and CDR2 are SGHRS and YFSETQ. In DNA form, the CDR3 reads TGCGCCAGCAGCTTAACGACCGGGACTAGCGTCGGAGAGACCCAGTACTTC. Its protein product is CASSLTTGTSVGETQYF.

CDR3 amino acids: CASSKPAGTGEKAFF. CDR3 in DNA: TGTGCCAGTAGTAAACCTGCCGGGACAGGTGAAAAAGCTTTCTTT. V is TRBV19 and J is TRBJ1-1, with 8 bases identical to TRBD1. The CDR3 spans 15 residues. J gave up 9 bases and V 4 bases, and 13 bases lay outside the gene matches. CDR1 and CDR2 from the germline V gene are LNHDA and SQIVND (reference sequence). The full variable domain, its missing parts supplied by reference TRBV19 and TRBJ1-1, is DGGITQSPKYLFRKEGQNVTLSCEQNLNHDAMYWYRQDPGQGLRLIYYSQIVNDFQKGDIAEGYSVSREKKESFPLTVTSAQKNPTAFYLCASSKPAGTGEKAFFGQGTRLTVV.

This clone has only a few counts. The genes are TRBV10-1 and TRBJ2-2; 7 bases line up with TRBD2. V lost 4 bases, J lost 6 bases, and 5 bases stayed unmatched. The CDR3 is 14 residues long. Germline CDR1 and CDR2: WNHNN and SYGVQD (reference sequence). The CDR3 sequence: CASSAGGEAGELFF. CDR3 coding DNA: TGCGCCAGCAGTGCTGGGGGGGAGGCCGGGGAGCTGTTTTTT.

This clone was seen a single time. This rearrangement joins TRBV5-1 to TRBJ2-7; 9 positions match TRBD2. This CDR3 has 13 amino acids. The V and J ends lost 4 bases and 2 bases, in that order; junction bases with no gene match: 1. Germline loops: CDR1 SGHRS, CDR2 YFSETQ. As DNA, the CDR3 is TGCGCCAGCAGCGGGACTAGCACCTACGAGCAGTACTTC. It codes for CASSGTSTYEQYF.

The rearrangement joins TRBV4-1 to TRBJ2-1; the match to TRBD1 covers 8 bases. The CDR3 runs 13 residues. Unmatched junction bases numbered 7, after V lost 8 bases and J lost 7 bases. Germline V CDR1 and CDR2: MGHRA, YSYEKL. Here the CDR3 DNA reads TGCGCCAGCCGTGGACAGGGTGTGAATGAGCAGTTCTTC. This gives the protein CASRGQGVNEQFF.

CDR3 nucleotide sequence: TGCAGCGTTGAGGCCAACAGGGGTGAGCAGTTCTTC. Translated: CSVEANRGEQFF. The chain combines TRBV29-1 with TRBJ2-1; 7 nucleotides match TRBD1. The CDR3 length is 12 residues. The germline CDR1 and CDR2 sequences are SQVTM and ANQGSEA. V trimming: 3 bases; J trimming: 9 bases; junction bases outside the gene matches: 5.

V and J are TRBV2 and TRBJ2-7; D ambiguous. The V and J ends lost 6 bases and 0 bases respectively, with 6 bases between them. The CDR3 has 12 amino acids. Per the germline V gene, CDR1 is SNHLY and CDR2 is FYNNEI. The CDR3 DNA reads TGTGCCAGCAGGTTAGACTCCTACGAGCAGTACTTC. This sequence encodes CASRLDSYEQYF.

The rearrangement joins TRBV10-2 to TRBJ1-3; D is unclear. Germline values: CDR1 WSHSY, CDR2 SAAADI. With 0 bases removed from V and 3 bases from J, the gap between germline ends came to 3 bases. The CDR3 has 13 residues. The CDR3 coding sequence is TGCGCCAGCAGTGAGTCCAGTGGAAACACCATATATTTT. This translates into CASSESSGNTIYF.